The T cell receptor (beta chain) under discussion was sequenced for a study of T-cell reconstitution after alpha-beta-depleted transplantation in children. The TCRbeta library incorporated unique molecular identifiers. MiXCR, run by TCRdb on the PCR reads, gives a single entry per CDR3 protein. The table records roughly 220,000 distinct CDR3 sequences, about 9.6% of them present only once. This clonotype was detected ten times or more. V shed 5 bases and J shed 2 bases, with 10 bases lying between them. CDR1 is SEHNR and CDR2 is FQNEAQ in the germline V gene (reference sequence). The CDR3 has 15 amino acids.

Sequencing was performed on PBMCs from the stem cell graft donor, taken from the stem cell graft. The sequence derives from a human donor who donated a stem cell graft to a child with SCID. The gene calls are TRBV7-9 and TRBJ2-6, with TRBD1 as a possible D gene (6 bases). CDR3 residues: CASSRWTAGANVLTF. The CDR3 bases are TGTGCCAGCAGCAGATGGACAGCTGGGGCCAACGTCCTGACTTTC.